A selection of T cell receptor beta chains follows, all from one sample in a study of beta chain features in type 1 diabetes. Generated by immunoSEQ multiplex PCR, the TCRdb table keeps only in-frame clones and is missing some. The sample yields 250,000 to 350,000 clones, 12% to 15% seen once. Material: central memory CD4+ T cells from blood. The receptors shown here come from a man between 25 and 39 years old in good health. The CDR3 runs from the conserved cysteine through the conserved F or W. The D gene is left open where the match is weak. Some rows mark clone size as missing; the rest say once, few, many or name a class of expanded clone.

>.|TRBJ2-7|15|TRBV11-2|.
TGTGCCAGCAGCTTAAATTCCGGGGGCGACGGGGAGCAGTACTTC
CASSLNSGGDGEQYF
>.|TRBJ1-1|15|TRBV11-2|few
TGTGCCAGCAGCTTAGAAAGGGGTTTGGGCACTGAAGCTTTCTTT
CASSLERGLGTEAFF
>.|TRBJ2-2|15|TRBV5-1|.
TGCGCCAGCAGCTCCGGGACCAGGAACACCGGGGAGCTGTTTTTT
CASSSGTRNTGELFF
>.|TRBJ2-7|12|TRBV29-1|.
TGCAGCGCTCACGGGGGTTCCTACGAGCAGTACTTC
CSAHGGSYEQYF
>.|TRBJ1-5|13|TRBV7-2|few
TGTGCCAGCAGCGTACGGGGTCAGCAGCCCCAGCATTTT
CASSVRGQQPQHF
>.|TRBJ1-5|16|TRBV10-3|.
TGTGCCATCAGTGAGTCGGGGGGGAATAGCAATCAGCCCCAGCATTTT
CAISESGGNSNQPQHF
>.|TRBJ2-6|14|TRBV19|many
TGTGCCAGTAGTACAGCGGGTGGGGCCAACGTCCTGACTTTC
CASSTAGGANVLTF
>.|TRBJ2-5|13|TRBV7-2|many
TGTGCCAGCAGCTTATCTGTGCAAGAGACCCAGTACTTC
CASSLSVQETQYF
>TRBD2|TRBJ2-1|15|TRBV7-2|many
TGTGCCAGCAGCTTAATCACTAGCGGGTTGGGTGAGCAGTTCTTC
CASSLITSGLGEQFF
>.|TRBJ2-3|15|TRBV7-2|.
TGTGCCAGCAGCTCCCGCGGACTACGTGGAGATACGCAGTATTTT
CASSSRGLRGDTQYF
>TRBD2|TRBJ2-5|15|TRBV19|few
TGTGCCAGTAGTATAGGCGACGGGAGGGCCTCGGCCCAGTACTTC
CASSIGDGRASAQYF
>TRBD1|TRBJ1-2|13|TRBV5-1|few
TGCGCCAGCAGCTTCGACAGGGTGGACGGCTACACCTTC
CASSFDRVDGYTF